These T cell receptor beta chains were read from a single sample in a study of CD8+CD57+ T cells in acquired aplastic anemia. Using its own MiXCR run on the reads, TCRdb lists one record per CDR3 protein. The repertoire includes roughly 280,000 distinct CDR3 sequences, 50% to 65% of them detected once, and roughly 1.2% sits in the top ten. The material sequenced was sorted CD4+, CD8+, or CD8+CD57+ T cells (not recorded which) from PBMCs. All receptors derive from a human donor with aplastic anemia. Each CDR3 is given with its conserved first and last residue. Fields, in order: V gene, J gene, CDR3 protein.

TRBV7-8	TRBJ1-1	CASGDTEAFF
TRBV20-1	TRBJ1-2	CSARGDSGSGYTF
TRBV19	TRBJ1-4	CASSIGSSTNEKLFF
TRBV19	TRBJ1-1	CASSIGAMNTEAFF
TRBV12-3/TRBV12-4	TRBJ2-7	CASSGDSVYEQYF
TRBV18	TRBJ1-1	CASSPPQTGGTEALF
TRBV6-1	TRBJ1-2	CASSELPDRGLSGYTF
TRBV5-1	TRBJ1-2	CASSLETGNYGYTF
TRBV20-1	TRBJ2-7	CSARDHPNRGYEQYF
TRBV4-1	TRBJ2-5	CASSRTAGGFETQYF
TRBV5-6	TRBJ2-2	CASSLGQLNTGELFF
TRBV7-2	TRBJ1-6	CASSSTGTVNSPLHF
TRBV5-4	TRBJ2-1	CASSLDSEQFF
TRBV6-5	TRBJ2-6	CASSYGLGFSGANVLTF
TRBV20-1	TRBJ1-1	CSARTLDRNTEAFF
TRBV6-2/TRBV6-3	TRBJ2-7	CASRPSGGRSGEQYF
TRBV12-3/TRBV12-4	TRBJ2-1	CASSWTGGEQFF
TRBV25-1	TRBJ2-5	CASSARGPQETQYF
TRBV5-6	TRBJ1-4	CASSYSSEKLFF
TRBV10-1	TRBJ1-3	CASSEKHMSSGNTIYF
TRBV7-9	TRBJ1-1	CASSQDRTEVFF
TRBV2	TRBJ1-5	CASSGQGLSQPQHF
TRBV3-1	TRBJ1-4	CASSAPTGGSWEKLFF
TRBV10-3	TRBJ1-1	CAISVDREAFF
TRBV7-9	TRBJ1-5	CASSSPDRDQPQHF
TRBV2	TRBJ1-5	CASRRDINQPQHF
TRBV7-9	TRBJ2-1	CASSSQELGEQFF
TRBV24-1	TRBJ1-1	CATSDCWGHPRDIRNTEAFF
TRBV20-1	TRBJ2-1	CSARDPGREHNEQFF
TRBV4-1	TRBJ1-1	CASSHTQNTEAFF
TRBV19	TRBJ2-2	CASSLQVNTGELFF
TRBV19	TRBJ2-1	CASSPGQPNNEQFF
TRBV2	TRBJ2-5	CAGSWTSGKKYF
TRBV7-2	TRBJ2-7	CASSLLGGPPSYEQYF
TRBV9	TRBJ1-4	CASSVGTGTTNEKLFF
TRBV7-9	TRBJ2-7	CASSSVGTANYEQYF
TRBV25-1	TRBJ2-5	CASSEFWLAVGAQYF